The 21 T cell receptor beta chains presented below share a single source sample, sequenced in a study of blood T cell repertoires in COVID-19. Clones were read by immunoSEQ multiplex PCR, and TCRdb kept only the in-frame ones, dropping some. The table has approximately 300,000 clones, about 90% seen once; the top ten hold 3.5% to 4.5%. Sequencing was carried out using PBMCs or T cells enriched from blood (not recorded which). Every receptor here comes from a woman aged 18-29 years with acute COVID-19.

This clone has a handful of counts. This chain links TRBV2 with TRBJ1-2; D perhaps matches TRBD1 (6 bases). This CDR3 region has 12 residues. CDR1 and CDR2 (germline): SNHLY, FYNNEI. V was shortened by 7 bases and J by 7 bases, with 13 bases between the two germline ends. The CDR3 DNA reads as TGTGCCAGCACTACAGGGTTCAGTGGCTACACCTTC. Amino acids: CASTTGFSGYTF.

The rearrangement joins TRBV29-1 to TRBJ1-3, with D unresolved. The CDR3 spans 15 residues. Germline CDR1 is SQVTM and CDR2 is ANQGSEA. V lost 0 bases to trimming and J lost 0 bases, with 9 bases between them. CDR3 in DNA: TGCAGCGTTGAAGATGCGCGTAGCTCTGGAAACACCATATATTTT. Translation: CSVEDARSSGNTIYF.

The V call is TRBV12-3 or TRBV12-4, the J call TRBJ1-6; D is perhaps TRBD1 (5 bases). V shed 4 bases and J shed 8 bases, with 9 bases lying between them. There are 13 residues in the CDR3. CDR3 nucleotides: TGTGCCAGCAGTTCCCTAGGGGATTCACCCCTCCACTTT. Translated, it gives CASSSLGDSPLHF.

This sequence joins TRBV7-2 and TRBJ1-5, with D possibly being TRBD1 (6 bases). Trimming pared 5 bases from V and 6 bases from J, leaving 23 bases between. CDR1 is SGHTA and CDR2 is FQGNSA in the germline V gene. This CDR3 spans 17 amino acids. The CDR3 DNA reads as TGTGCCAGCAGCCAGTGGGCAGGGGAAGGCCATACTCAGCCCCAGCATTTT. Its translation is CASSQWAGEGHTQPQHF.

This chain joins TRBV7-3 and TRBJ2-7; maybe TRBD2 (5 bases). Trimming removed 1 base at V and 7 bases at J, with 17 bases between. CDR1 and CDR2 from the germline V gene are SGHTA and FQGTGA. This CDR3 region has 15 residues. CDR3 DNA: TGTGCCAGCAGCTTAATAGCGTCGACGACGGGAGAGCAGTACTTC. It encodes CASSLIASTTGEQYF.

The rearrangement joins TRBV9 to TRBJ1-2; 7 bases fit TRBD1. This CDR3 spans 16 amino acids. Unmatched junction bases numbered 13, after V lost 0 bases and J lost 8 bases. Germline CDR1 SGDLS, CDR2 YYNGEE. The CDR3 loop is CASSVGRATGRDGYTF. Here the CDR3 DNA reads TGTGCCAGCAGCGTAGGTAGGGCGACAGGGAGAGACGGCTACACCTTC.

The chain recombines TRBV6-1 with TRBJ1-2; 9 positions match TRBD1. This CDR3 is built from 14 residues. V shed 2 bases and J 7 bases; nucleotides not matched to a gene: 5. Per germline, CDR1 MNHNS and CDR2 SASEGT. The CDR3 sequence is CASSETGGAAGYTF. CDR3 nucleotides: TGTGCCAGCAGTGAAACAGGGGGCGCGGCTGGCTACACCTTC.

The chain is built from TRBV3-1 (or the pseudogene TRBV3-2) and TRBJ1-2, with 9 bases identical to TRBD1. The length of the CDR3 is 16 residues. In germline, CDR1 is LGHDT, CDR2 YNNKEL (reference sequence). The V segment lost 0 bases and the J segment 3 bases; nucleotides outside the gene matches: 5. CDR3 residues: CASSQDGGTGHYGYTF. Written as DNA, the CDR3 is TGTGCCAGCAGCCAAGATGGTGGGACAGGGCACTATGGCTACACCTTC.

This chain uses TRBV18 with TRBJ2-1; D unclear. The length of the CDR3 is 13 residues. Germline CDR1 KGHSH, CDR2 LQKENI. The V end lost 2 bases, the J end lost 5 bases, and 7 bases lay between the germline ends. As DNA, the CDR3 is TGTGCCAGCTCACCATATTCTGACAATGAGCAGTTCTTC. Residues: CASSPYSDNEQFF.

The V and J genes are TRBV29-1 and TRBJ1-3, with D perhaps TRBD1 (6 bases). The CDR3 runs to 15 residues. Germline V CDR1 and CDR2: SQVTM, ANQGSEA. Trimming stripped 6 bases from V and 0 bases from J, with 15 bases between. CDR3 region: CSVFGTSTSGNTIYF. The DNA for the CDR3 is TGCAGCGTCTTCGGGACATCTACCTCTGGAAACACCATATATTTT.

The CDR3 DNA reads TGTGCCAGTAATGACAGGGGGTTCTCCCTATCTAGCGGCTACACCTTC. It encodes CASNDRGFSLSSGYTF. The chain has TRBV19 and TRBJ1-2, with 9 bases that match TRBD1. Germline trimming cut 7 bases from V and 8 bases from J; bases unmatched to any gene: 17. The CDR3 is 16 amino acids. Germline assignment: CDR1 LNHDA and CDR2 SQIVND (reference sequence).

The chain is built from TRBV27 and TRBJ2-7; 12 nucleotides align to TRBD2. V gave up 6 bases and J gave up 3 bases; unmatched junction bases: 6. CDR3 length: 15 residues. Germline CDR1 is MNHEY and CDR2 is SMNVEV (reference sequence). CDR3 nucleotide sequence: TGTGCCAGCAGGCGGACTAGCGGGATCTACTACGAGCAGTACTTC. Translated: CASRRTSGIYYEQYF.

The rearrangement links TRBV5-1 to TRBJ2-5; no reliable D call. There are 12 residues in the CDR3. Germline V CDR1 and CDR2: SGHRS, YFSETQ. The germline V and J ends were trimmed by 5 bases and 2 bases, with 7 bases remaining between them. The CDR3 DNA reads TGCGCCAGCAGATCACAGCAAGAGACCCAGTACTTC. Amino acid sequence: CASRSQQETQYF. The variable domain in full, with the rest retrieved from reference TRBV5-1 and TRBJ2-5, is KAGVTQTPRYLIKTRGQQVTLSCSPISGHRSVSWYQQTPGQGLQFLFEYFSETQRNKGNFPGRFSGRQFSNSRSEMNVSTLELGDSALYLCASRSQQETQYFGPGTRLLVL.

The chain has TRBV5-1 and TRBJ2-2; TRBD2 matches at 16 bases. Germline V gene lookup returns CDR1 SGHRS and CDR2 YFSETQ. CDR3 length: 20 residues. The trim removed 1 base at V and 0 bases at J, leaving 6 bases unmatched. CDR3 in DNA: TGCGCCAGCAGCTTGTCCGGGACTAGCGGGAGGGCCACGAACACCGGGGAGCTGTTTTTT. Translated, it gives CASSLSGTSGRATNTGELFF.

This chain joins TRBV7-2 and TRBJ1-2; D call uncertain. The V gene's germline CDR1 is SGHTA and CDR2 FQGNSA. The ends were cut back, 1 base at V and 0 bases at J, with 6 bases in the middle. The CDR3 has 14 amino acids. DNA for the CDR3: TGTGCCAGCAGCTTAGAAGCCACTAACTATGGCTACACCTTC. Translating gives CASSLEATNYGYTF.

J is TRBJ1-4 and V is TRBV11-3; 11 nucleotides match TRBD1. CDR1 is SGHNT and CDR2 is YENEEA in the germline V gene. With 5 bases clipped from V and 0 bases from J, the junction kept 5 bases outside the gene matches. There are 17 residues in the CDR3. CDR3 sequence (DNA): TGTGCCAGCAGCGATGGACAGGGGGCAACAACTAATGAAAAACTGTTTTTT. Translation: CASSDGQGATTNEKLFF.

For the CDR3, the DNA is TGTGCCAGCGTTGGCGGGACAGCAGGATATGGCTACACCTTC. This sequence encodes CASVGGTAGYGYTF. This chain connects TRBV28 to TRBJ1-2; 7 bases are a match to TRBD1. The germline gives CDR1 MDHEN, CDR2 SYDVKM. The length of the CDR3 is 14 residues. Trimming at V came to 8 bases and at J to 5 bases, leaving 11 bases not matched to a gene.

The chain joins TRBV28 to TRBJ2-3; 9 positions agree with TRBD2. With V trimmed by 4 bases and J by 1 base, 3 bases remained unmatched. Looked up from germline, CDR1 is MDHEN and CDR2 is SYDVKM. This CDR3 has 15 amino acids. The CDR3 spells CASSSTSGRTDTQYF. CDR3 nucleotides: TGTGCCAGCAGTTCGACTAGCGGACGCACAGATACGCAGTATTTT.

The sample holds one count of this clone. The sample has other DNA sequences that encode this CDR3 too. The chain has TRBV28 and TRBJ1-4; the D gene is possibly TRBD1 (5 bases). In germline, CDR1 is MDHEN, CDR2 SYDVKM. CDR3 length: 14 amino acids. V lost 4 bases and J 1 base, leaving 7 bases between the germline ends. The CDR3 coding sequence is TGTGCCAGCAGTTCCGGGGGAACTAATGAAAAACTGTTTTTT. Protein: CASSSGGTNEKLFF.

The V and J genes are TRBV9 and TRBJ2-1; 10 bases align to TRBD2. Germline loops: CDR1 SGDLS, CDR2 YYNGEE. The trim removed 5 bases at V and 7 bases at J, leaving 9 bases unmatched. The CDR3 sequence is 15 residues long. CDR3 region: CASSLPLAGVNEQFF. The CDR3 DNA reads as TGTGCCAGCAGTCTGCCTCTAGCGGGAGTAAATGAGCAGTTCTTC.

For the CDR3, the DNA is TGTGCCAGCACCAGTCAGGGGGCGGGAGAAAAACTGTTTTTT. Translated, it gives CASTSQGAGEKLFF. This rearrangement joins TRBV9 to TRBJ1-4, with 8 positions matching TRBD1. CDR3 length: 14 residues. Germline CDR1 reads SGDLS; CDR2 reads YYNGEE. V dropped 6 bases and J dropped 8; count of bases not matched to a gene: 9.